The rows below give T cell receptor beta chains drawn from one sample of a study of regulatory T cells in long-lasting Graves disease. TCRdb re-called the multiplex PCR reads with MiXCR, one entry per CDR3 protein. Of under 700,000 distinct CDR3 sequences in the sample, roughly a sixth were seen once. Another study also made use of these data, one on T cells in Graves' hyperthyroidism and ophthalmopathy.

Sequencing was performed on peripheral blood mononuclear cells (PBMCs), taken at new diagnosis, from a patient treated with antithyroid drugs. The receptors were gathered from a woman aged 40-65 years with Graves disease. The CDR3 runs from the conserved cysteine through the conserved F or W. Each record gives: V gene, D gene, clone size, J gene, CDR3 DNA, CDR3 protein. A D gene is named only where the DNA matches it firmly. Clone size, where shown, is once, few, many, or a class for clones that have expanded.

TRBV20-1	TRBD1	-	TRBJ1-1	TGCAGCGTTGCCCGGACAGGGGCAACGACTGAAGCTTTCTTT	CSVARTGATTEAFF
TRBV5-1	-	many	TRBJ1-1	TGCGCCAGCAACTTCGGGGACCGCATGAACACTGAAGCTTTCTTT	CASNFGDRMNTEAFF
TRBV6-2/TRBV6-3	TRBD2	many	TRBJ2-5	TGTGCCATCAAACGCGGCGGGGGTGAGACCCAGTACTTC	CAIKRGGGETQYF
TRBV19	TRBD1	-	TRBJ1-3	TGTGCCAGTTCGCGGGACAGCCAAGGAAACACCATATATTTT	CASSRDSQGNTIYF
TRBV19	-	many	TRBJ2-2	TGTGCCAGTAGTGCGGGACCAATGGGGACCGGGGAGCTGTTTTTT	CASSAGPMGTGELFF
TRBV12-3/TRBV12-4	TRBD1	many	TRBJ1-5	TGTGCCAGCAGACACAGGGGGCTGGGGCAGCCCCAGCATTTT	CASRHRGLGQPQHF
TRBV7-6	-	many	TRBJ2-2	TGTGCCAGCAGCACTAACACCGGGGAGCTGTTTTTT	CASSTNTGELFF
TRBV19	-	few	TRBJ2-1	TGTGCCAGTACCTTAAAAACCGGGACAACCACCTTAGAGGATGAGCAGTTCTTC	CASTLKTGTTTLEDEQFF
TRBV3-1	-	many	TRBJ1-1	TGTGCCAGCACCCAAGTAGGGGTCACTGAAGCTTTCTTT	CASTQVGVTEAFF
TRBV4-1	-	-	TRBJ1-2	TGCGCCAGCAGCCAAGAAACACCTAACTATGGCTACACCTTC	CASSQETPNYGYTF
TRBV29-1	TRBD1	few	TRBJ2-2	TGCAGCGCAAGCGACAGGGCTCGGGACACCGGGGAGCTGTTTTTT	CSASDRARDTGELFF
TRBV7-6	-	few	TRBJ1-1	TGTGCCAGCAGCTTAAATCTCGACACTGAAGCTTTCTTT	CASSLNLDTEAFF
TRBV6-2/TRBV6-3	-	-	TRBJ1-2	TGTGCCAGCAGTTACTCGGTGGGGGCCCCAGGGGGCTACACCTTC	CASSYSVGAPGGYTF
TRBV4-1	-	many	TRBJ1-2	TGCGCCAGCAGCCAAGTTAGGGAGGACTATGGCTACACCTTC	CASSQVREDYGYTF
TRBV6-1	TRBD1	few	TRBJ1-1	TGTGCCAGCAGGCCCCGACAGGGTTCAGGGAACACTGAAGCTTTCTTT	CASRPRQGSGNTEAFF
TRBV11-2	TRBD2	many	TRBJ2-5	TGTGCCAGCAGCCCCCGGGGGATAGCGGGGGGCCAGGAGACCCAGTACTTC	CASSPRGIAGGQETQYF
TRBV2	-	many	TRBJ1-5	TGTGCCAGCAATAGGGATAGGGGGGATCAGCCCCAGCATTTT	CASNRDRGDQPQHF
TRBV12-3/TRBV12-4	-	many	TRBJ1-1	TGTGCCAGCAGCTTAGTCCGAGCTGAAGCTTTCTTT	CASSLVRAEAFF
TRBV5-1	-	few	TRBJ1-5	TGCGCCAGCAGCCCGGCAGGGCGAGGCGATCAGCCCCAGCATTTT	CASSPAGRGDQPQHF
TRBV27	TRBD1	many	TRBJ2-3	TGTGCCAGCGGACCGGGGACAGGGAAAGTCGGAGATACGCAGTATTTT	CASGPGTGKVGDTQYF
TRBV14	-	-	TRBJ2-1	TGTGCCAGCAGCCACATTAACAATGAGCAGTTCTTC	CASSHINNEQFF
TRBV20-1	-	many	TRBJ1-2	TGCAGTGCTAGAGATCACCTACAGGGACTTAACTATGGCTACACCTTC	CSARDHLQGLNYGYTF
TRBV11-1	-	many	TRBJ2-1	TGTGCCAGCAGCTTAAAACCGAGGAGGGACAATGAGCAGTTCTTC	CASSLKPRRDNEQFF
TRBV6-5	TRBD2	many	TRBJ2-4	TGTGCCAGCAGTTACTCGTCTCCATCGGGCCAGCGGGGGAGGTTGGACATTCAGTACTTC	CASSYSSPSGQRGRLDIQYF
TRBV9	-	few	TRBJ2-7	TGTGCCAGCAGCGTAGGAGGGACGGATGCCTACGAGCAGTACTTC	CASSVGGTDAYEQYF
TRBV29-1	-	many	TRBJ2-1	TGCAGCGTTGAAGATTTAAGCGGGTCTCACAATGAGCAGTTCTTC	CSVEDLSGSHNEQFF
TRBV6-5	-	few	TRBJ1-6	TGTGCCAGCAGTTACTTAATTCATCAGGATTCACCCCTCCACTTT	CASSYLIHQDSPLHF
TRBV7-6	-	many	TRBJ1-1	TGTGCCAGCAGCCTAGACGGAGGGACCCCTGAAACTTTCTTT	CASSLDGGTPETFF
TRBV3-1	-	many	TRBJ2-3	TGTGCCAGCAGCCACCCCAACAACTTGGGGGGGGCCTTCGGCGATACGCAGTATTTT	CASSHPNNLGGAFGDTQYF
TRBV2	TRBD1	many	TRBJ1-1	TGTGCCAGCAGTGAAGTGGGACAGCACCCGAACACTGAAGCTTTCTTT	CASSEVGQHPNTEAFF
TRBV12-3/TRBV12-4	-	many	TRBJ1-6	TGTGCCAGCAGGACAGCGTATAATTCACCCCTCCACTTT	CASRTAYNSPLHF
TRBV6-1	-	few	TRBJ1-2	TGTGCCAGCAACCCGACAGCCGGAGGCTATGGCTACACCTTC	CASNPTAGGYGYTF